This T cell receptor (beta chain) was found in a study of PD-1 blockade in classical Hodgkin lymphoma. Study outcomes and limitations: Compared with healthy donors, newly diagnosed patients reportedly showed lower baseline TCR diversity.

Specified time point: newly diagnosed, previously untreated cHL patient sample. Thawed PBMCs underwent magnetic negative selection to yield purified CD4+ T cells. A note on this clone: Its antigen is not known.

TCRdb keeps only in-frame clones here, not all; method: immunoSEQ multiplex PCR. The sample has 30,000 to 40,000 clones, around 89% seen once; the top ten hold around 0.21%. There are 14 residues in the CDR3. Looked up from germline, CDR1 is SGHTS and CDR2 is YDEGEE. V was clipped by 2 bases and J by 3 bases, with 11 bases between them. Sequenced input: CD4+ T cells from blood. V is TRBV5-8 and J is TRBJ1-2, with D possibly TRBD1 on 5 matching bases. This sequence originates from a human donor with classical Hodgkin lymphoma. The CDR3 spells CASSLDRSHYGYTF. The CDR3 bases are TGTGCCAGCAGCTTAGACAGATCCCACTATGGCTACACCTTC.